This T cell receptor beta chain is drawn from a study of spatial heterogeneity in lung cancer. Time point meaning: sample taken at primary tumor resection. In each case, whole RNA from tumor, nontumor lung or frozen PBMC was sequenced unsorted. Each CDR3 protein gets one entry after TCRdb re-called the 5' RACE reads with MiXCR. The sample has tens of thousands of distinct CDR3 sequences, approximately 12% seen once; the top ten hold about 4.5%. Germline V CDR1 and CDR2: SGHTA, FQGNSA. The CDR3 extends over 16 amino acids. Trimming shortened V by 7 bases and J by 0 bases, and 16 bases separated the two germline ends.

The clonotype was recovered from a male donor with early-stage non-small cell lung cancer. This specimen consisted of PBMCs, obtained at surgery. This chain links TRBV7-2 with TRBJ2-1; no firm D call. CDR3 sequence: CASNLKSAHSYNEQFF. Written as DNA, the CDR3 is TGTGCCAGCAACCTAAAGTCGGCGCACTCCTACAATGAGCAGTTCTTC.